Shown below are 5 T cell receptor beta chains from a single sample sequenced in a study of post-analysis software for immune sequencing data. Study-wide results and caveats: Controls had lower frequencies than patients of about 5 TRBV segments, which included TRBV5-6, TRBV5-1 and TRBV20-1.

TCR beta cDNA libraries included unique molecular identifiers. TCRdb called the PCR reads again in MiXCR, with one record for every CDR3 protein. Of 820,000 or so distinct CDR3 sequences in the sample, approximately 53% were seen once. These receptors lack a known antigen. The source material was blood. These receptors all stem from a girl aged 5 to 17 with multiple sclerosis.

This clonotype has a handful of counts. CDR3 sequence: CASRPTGADTQYF. CDR3 DNA sequence: TGTGCCAGCAGACCCACAGGGGCAGATACGCAGTATTTT. The V gene is TRBV12-3 or TRBV12-4, the J gene TRBJ2-3, with 7 bases fitting TRBD1. V lost 6 bases, J lost 4 bases, and 4 bases stayed unmatched. This CDR3 has 13 residues.

J is TRBJ1-5 and V is TRBV5-6; 8 bases align to TRBD1. The CDR3 runs to 15 residues. The V and J ends lost 0 bases and 5 bases, in that order; junction bases with no gene match: 4. Germline values: CDR1 SGHDT, CDR2 YYEEEE. The DNA of the CDR3 is TGTGCCAGCAGCTTGGCCGGGACAGGACATCAGCCCCAGCATTTT. Amino acids: CASSLAGTGHQPQHF. Combining the CDR3 with reference TRBV5-6 and TRBJ1-5 gives the whole variable domain DAGVTQSPTHLIKTRGQQVTLRCSPKSGHDTVSWYQQALGQGPQFIFQYYEEEERQRGNFPDRFSGHQFPNYSSELNVNALLLGDSALYLCASSLAGTGHQPQHFGDGTRLSIL.

CDR3 region: CSATLSGIATDAQYF. The CDR3 region has the DNA TGCAGTGCTACACTTTCCGGGATCGCCACGGATGCGCAGTATTTT. The V call is TRBV20-1, the J call TRBJ2-3, with D perhaps TRBD2 (5 bases). The V and J ends lost 4 bases and 10 bases respectively, with 24 bases between them. Germline V CDR1 and CDR2: DFQATT, SNEGSKA (reference sequence). The CDR3 contains 15 residues.

This chain connects TRBV12-3 or TRBV12-4 to TRBJ1-2; 10 bases are a match to TRBD1. The CDR3 covers 14 residues. V gave up 3 bases and J gave up 6 bases; unmatched junction bases: 4. The CDR3 region has the DNA TGTGCCAGCAGTTTCACCGGGACAGGGGATGGCTACACCTTC. This translates into CASSFTGTGDGYTF.

This clonotype was detected a few times. J is TRBJ2-3 and V is TRBV18; the match to TRBD2 covers 8 bases. V lost 5 bases to trimming and J lost 0 bases; unmatched junction nucleotides: 13. CDR3 length: 18 amino acids. Germline values: CDR1 KGHSH, CDR2 LQKENI. In DNA, the CDR3 is TGTGCCAGCTCAGGGGGACATCTACTAGCGGAGAGCACAGATACGCAGTATTTT. The encoded protein is CASSGGHLLAESTDTQYF.